The source of this T cell receptor beta chain is a study of OX40 agonist ivuxolimab in advanced cancers. As for the study in general: Partial responses occurred in three patients (one hepatocellular carcinoma, two cutaneous melanoma).

Method: immunoSEQ multiplex PCR; TCRdb's copy keeps in-frame clones and lacks some. Here the sample spans 30,000 to 35,000 clones, 84% being singletons. About this clone: The antigen is unknown. Compared with germline, one end of the junction differs, possibly owing to a read error.

The CDR3 totals 16 residues. Germline V gene lookup returns CDR1 SSHAT and CDR2 FNYEAQ (reference sequence). Study-level findings and limits: Not determined was the antigen specificity of the expanded peripheral T cells.

The sequence was collected from an adult with an advanced solid tumor such as melanoma, head and neck, liver or kidney cancer. The sample here was CD4+ or CD8+ T cells sorted from blood, taken in a trial of the OX40 agonist ivuxolimab. The V call is TRBV7-7, the J call TRBJ2-5; 10 bases fit TRBD2. The CDR3 DNA reads TGTGCTAGCAGCCCTGCCCTAGCGGGAGTGCGGGAGACCCAGTACTTC. Residues: CASSPALAGVRETQYF.